The TCR beta chain under discussion was sequenced for a study of T cell responses to AZD1222 COVID-19 vaccine (dated by TCRdb to about 2021). Regarding the study in general: Because spike-specific TCR depth and breadth did not differ between the two schedules, AZD1222 recipients who got a second dose at roughly 4 weeks were pooled with those who got a second dose at roughly 12 weeks. TCR sequencing was performed for some 250 trial participants, of whom about 200 were given two doses of AZD1222 and around 26 were given two doses of MenACWY control vaccine. Trial participants were enrolled into age subgroups of 18-55, 56-69 and 70-plus years, which contained roughly 140, 27 and 60 TCR-sequenced participants, respectively.

This specimen's time point label, interpreted: baseline before first vaccination. The vaccinee samples were drawn from two UK trials, COV001 and COV002, one of which was a single-blind randomized controlled phase 2/3 trial testing AZD1222 (ChAdOx1 nCoV-19) in healthy adults. Trial participant PBMC samples were collected at day 0 and day 28 after the second dose for TCRbeta chain sequencing. The CDR3 regions of human TCRbeta chains were analyzed by immunosequencing. In the paper's pipeline: TCRs in the repertoires were compared against a reference library of SARS-CoV-2-specific TCRs that had been generated with the MIRA antigen-specificity platform. Breadth was defined as the fraction of unique TCRs that were SARS-CoV-2-associated, and depth was defined as the fraction of total T cells that were SARS-CoV-2-associated. Using the MIRA data, each spike-specific TCR was assigned both to the spike region to which the TCR was reactive and to a CD4 or CD8 class. Log10-transformed breadth and depth values were compared by one-way ANOVA with Sidak's multiple comparisons tests. The table was pulled from immuneACCESS by TCRdb, which kept in-frame rearrangements only. Such tables lose some clones; where checked, under half of the loss comes from unresolved V genes, and the rest has no known cause. The DNA was the basis for D and trimming; V, J and clone size are from that table. The sample includes roughly 150,000 clones, with roughly 90% observed a single time. In total, the top ten clones hold approximately 4.5% of the sample.

The study at large found these results: Nearly half of unique spike-specific TCRs reportedly recognized epitopes outside regions mutated in the B.1.351 and B.1.1.7 variants. The whole spike protein was spanned by vaccine-associated CD4 TCRs, and dominant responses were seen in regions 160-218 and 743-854. Conclusions about previously exposed vaccinees were limited because only six or seven AZD1222 recipients were SARS-CoV-2 seropositive at baseline. Participants were mostly white British, with more females than males. The authors suggested clonal diversity may have been underestimated. Spike-specific TCR breadth and depth rose significantly after two AZD1222 doses compared with day 0 and with MenACWY recipients. Because no day 14 peak-response samples were available, repertoires were characterized only after the peak T cell response. In the small 56-69-year group, the increase in depth fell short of significance, most likely because of low power.

Worth noting for this clone: Its specific antigen is unknown. Base qualities are missing; no much larger clone stands one base away.

Reading the germline V gene gives CDR1 MNHEY and CDR2 SVGAGI. CDR3 length: 13 amino acids, cysteine to phenylalanine. Only CDR3 DNA remains: 39 bases, in frame from the first base. The germline ends are 9 bases apart after V is trimmed by 5 bases and J by 4 bases. The source material was peripheral blood, sampled on day 0 of AZD1222 vaccination. The sequence joins TRBV6-5 to TRBJ1-5, with no confident D gene call. The TCR was taken from an adult in good health. The nucleotide sequence is TGTGCCAGCAGTCTAACAGAGAATCAGCCCCAGCATTTT. Its product reads: CASSLTENQPQHF.